What follows are 13 T cell receptor beta chains derived from one specimen sequenced in a study of blood T cell repertoires in COVID-19. Assay: immunoSEQ multiplex PCR; the TCRdb copy retains only in-frame clones and omits some. The sample lists about 210,000 clones, about nine tenths occurring once. The sequenced sample was PBMCs or T cells enriched from blood (not recorded which). The receptors come from a man aged 18 to 30 with acute COVID-19.

The chain links TRBV7-2 to TRBJ1-2, with TRBD1 matching over 7 bases. The CDR3 consists of 14 residues. V lost 5 bases, J lost 4 bases, and 7 bases stayed unmatched. CDR1 and CDR2 from the germline V gene are SGHTA and FQGNSA. CDR3 sequence: CASSPQGSGYGYTF. The CDR3 bases are TGTGCCAGCAGCCCACAGGGGTCTGGCTATGGCTACACCTTC. Based on the CDR3 plus reference TRBV7-2 and TRBJ1-2, the full variable domain is GAGVSQSPSNKVTEKGKDVELRCDPISGHTALYWYRQSLGQGLEFLIYFQGNSAPDKSGLPSDRFSAERTGGSVSTLTIQRTQQEDSAVYLCASSPQGSGYGYTFGSGTRLTVV.

The rearrangement joins TRBV19 to TRBJ2-7, with 10 nucleotides matching TRBD2. Losses at the gene ends were 6 bases for V and 0 bases for J; bases not matched to a gene: 8. The V gene's germline CDR1 is LNHDA and CDR2 SQIVND (reference sequence). CDR3 length: 16 amino acids. CDR3: CASSTLTSGPSYEQYF. The CDR3 bases are TGTGCCAGTAGCACTTTGACTAGCGGGCCCTCCTACGAGCAGTACTTC.

The chain uses TRBV28 and TRBJ1-2, with 7 bases matching TRBD1. V trimming: 6 bases; J trimming: 6 bases; junction bases outside the gene matches: 7. CDR1 is MDHEN and CDR2 is SYDVKM in the germline V gene. This CDR3 region has 13 residues. The CDR3 region is CASSLTGLDGYTF. CDR3 sequence (DNA): TGTGCCAGCAGCCTGACAGGGTTAGATGGCTACACCTTC.

The chain couples TRBV29-1 to TRBJ2-5; tentatively, D is TRBD1 (6 bases). Trimming removed 0 bases at V and 5 bases at J, with 10 bases between. CDR3 length: 13 residues. Germline loops: CDR1 SQVTM, CDR2 ANQGSEA. The CDR3 region has the DNA TGCAGCGTTGAAGAAGGACAGTCCGAGACCCAGTACTTC. Translating gives CSVEEGQSETQYF.

This chain uses TRBV5-8 with TRBJ2-7; TRBD2 aligns across 10 bases. Germline CDR1 and CDR2: SGHTS and YDEGEE. The length of the CDR3 is 14 residues. V gave up 3 bases and J gave up 2 bases; unmatched junction bases: 2. Here the CDR3 reads CASSWTSGPYEQYF. DNA of the CDR3: TGTGCCAGCAGCTGGACTAGCGGCCCCTACGAGCAGTACTTC.

The chain has TRBV7-6 and TRBJ2-7, with TRBD2 as a possible D gene (5 bases). Germline V gene lookup returns CDR1 SGHVS and CDR2 FNYEAQ. This CDR3 spans 14 amino acids. Trimming took off 5 bases at V and 7 bases at J, with 18 bases between the two ends. CDR3 protein: CASSPSDGAGEQYF. The CDR3 coding sequence is TGTGCCAGCAGCCCCTCCGACGGTGCGGGTGAGCAGTACTTC.

J is TRBJ1-1 and V is TRBV28; possible D gene TRBD1, 5 bases. The CDR3 is 12 amino acids. Looked up from germline, CDR1 is MDHEN and CDR2 is SYDVKM. V shed 6 bases and J shed 4 bases, with 9 bases lying between them. As DNA, the CDR3 is TGTGCCAGCAGGGAGACAGTCACTGAAGCTTTCTTT. It codes for CASRETVTEAFF.

This rearrangement joins TRBV7-9 to TRBJ1-1; D remains ambiguous. Trimming removed 10 bases from V and 5 bases from J, with 11 bases in between. The germline CDR1 and CDR2 sequences are SEHNR and FQNEAQ (reference sequence). The CDR3 covers 11 residues. The CDR3 DNA sequence: TGTGCCATACGCCGGGGTACTGAAGCTTTCTTT. This gives the protein CAIRRGTEAFF.

V gene TRBV5-1 combines with J gene TRBJ2-1; D is unresolved. The CDR3 consists of 12 residues. V was pared by 7 bases and J by 8 bases, with 13 bases between. Germline assignment: CDR1 SGHRS and CDR2 YFSETQ. The CDR3 bases are TGCGCCAGCCGTCTAGTCCACGATGAGCAGTTCTTC. As protein: CASRLVHDEQFF. Full variable domain (remainder filled in from reference TRBV5-1 and TRBJ2-1): KAGVTQTPRYLIKTRGQQVTLSCSPISGHRSVSWYQQTPGQGLQFLFEYFSETQRNKGNFPGRFSGRQFSNSRSEMNVSTLELGDSALYLCASRLVHDEQFFGPGTRLTVL.

In this sample, this clone turned up a few times. The CDR3 loop is CASSSPPGQGYGYTF. CDR3 sequence (DNA): TGTGCCAGCAGCTCCCCCCCGGGACAGGGCTATGGCTACACCTTC. This chain links TRBV7-2 with TRBJ1-2; 9 positions agree with TRBD1. J gave up 4 bases and V 4 bases, and 7 bases lay outside the gene matches. There are 15 residues in the CDR3. CDR1 SGHTA and CDR2 FQGNSA come from the germline V gene.

This clone was detected a few times. This rearrangement joins TRBV19 to TRBJ2-6; D ambiguous. Per the germline V gene, CDR1 is LNHDA and CDR2 is SQIVND (reference sequence). V was cut by 3 bases and J by 0 bases, with 3 bases left in between. This CDR3 is 14 amino acids long. DNA for the CDR3: TGTGCCAGTAGTATCGGCTCTGGGGCCAACGTCCTGACTTTC. It yields the protein CASSIGSGANVLTF.

This clone was picked up one time. The V call is TRBV19, the J call TRBJ2-7; TRBD1 matches 7 bases. J gave up 2 bases and V 6 bases, and 4 bases lay outside the gene matches. The germline gives CDR1 LNHDA, CDR2 SQIVND (reference sequence). The length of the CDR3 is 13 residues. The CDR3 here is CASRPQGAYEQYF. The CDR3 bases are TGTGCCAGTAGACCTCAGGGGGCCTACGAGCAGTACTTC. The full variable domain, completed using reference TRBV19 and TRBJ2-7, is DGGITQSPKYLFRKEGQNVTLSCEQNLNHDAMYWYRQDPGQGLRLIYYSQIVNDFQKGDIAEGYSVSREKKESFPLTVTSAQKNPTAFYLCASRPQGAYEQYFGPGTRLTVT.

The chain uses TRBV7-9 and TRBJ2-7; TRBD2 agrees at 12 bases. With 3 bases clipped from V and 4 bases from J, the junction kept 13 bases outside the gene matches. Germline CDR1 reads SEHNR; CDR2 reads FQNEAQ (reference sequence). This CDR3 comprises 18 residues. CDR3 sequence reads: CASSLLLAGGSPDYEQYF. CDR3 in DNA: TGTGCCAGCAGCTTGTTACTAGCGGGAGGCTCCCCTGATTACGAGCAGTACTTC.